This paragraph covers one T cell receptor beta chain sequence. Its matching antigen is unknown. Vbeta (60) and Jbeta (13) primers were used in the PCR. Using immunoSEQ multiplex PCR, the repertoire was profiled, and TCRdb retains in-frame clones only, with some absent. The data show approximately 190,000 clones, around 86% seen once. The data are from a study of cytomegalovirus exposure and HLA in healthy donors. Whole-study results and caveats: Some V segments could not be told apart, so they were left out, TRBV6-2 and TRBV6-3 among them. Certain sequence variants were highly shared and formed a cluster, and this cluster was likely a sequencing artifact. In a later analysis, across HLA loci, associated TCR counts were highest for DRB1, lowest for HLA-C.

Donors in the study were healthy people who gave bone marrow. The germline V gene encodes CDR1 MNHEY and CDR2 SVGAGI. The CDR3 extends over 14 amino acids. Trimming shortened V by 6 bases and J by 4 bases, and 16 bases separated the two germline ends. This chain uses TRBV6-5 with TRBJ2-7; TRBD1 might be the D (8 bases). The sample comprised PBMCs. This sequence was found in a man aged 40-50 years in good health and CMV-seropositive. The chain's CDR3 is CASRRTGRVYEQYF. The CDR3 nucleotides read TGTGCCAGCAGGCGGACAGGGAGGGTATACGAGCAGTACTTC.